What follows are 20 T cell receptor beta chains derived from one specimen sequenced in a study of blood T cell repertoires in COVID-19. Produced via immunoSEQ multiplex PCR; TCRdb's table is partial and in-frame only. Among fewer than 300,000 clones listed, about 86% were seen once. Specimen: peripheral blood. All receptors derive from an older man with acute or convalescent COVID-19.

V and J are TRBV3-1 (or the pseudogene TRBV3-2) and TRBJ1-2; D is uncertain. V was pared by 0 bases and J by 7 bases, with 6 bases between. Germline V lookup: CDR1 LGHDT, CDR2 YNNKEL (reference sequence). There are 12 residues in the CDR3. The CDR3 loop is CASSQESRGYTF. The CDR3 coding sequence is TGTGCCAGCAGCCAAGAGTCCCGTGGCTACACCTTC.

This clone showed up just a few times. The chain combines TRBV28 with TRBJ2-7; 7 bases match TRBD1. J was trimmed by 2 bases and V by 3 bases; bases with no gene match: 10. CDR1 and CDR2 (germline): MDHEN, SYDVKM. CDR3 size: 16 residues. The CDR3 DNA reads as TGTGCCAGCAGTTTCCTCTACAGGGGCCCACCCTACGAGCAGTACTTC. Its protein product is CASSFLYRGPPYEQYF.

The chain employs TRBV6-5 and TRBJ2-2; possible D gene TRBD1, 6 bases. Trimming cost V 6 bases and J 10 bases, with 18 bases left between them. Germline assignment: CDR1 MNHEY and CDR2 SVGAGI. This CDR3 has 14 amino acids. The CDR3 coding sequence is TGTGCCAGCAGGACAAGCCAGGGGTCTGTGGAGCTGTTTTTT. This translates into CASRTSQGSVELFF.

The chain's CDR3 is CASTGVGEKLFF. The CDR3 DNA follows: TGTGCCAGTACGGGAGTTGGGGAAAAACTGTTTTTT. This chain connects TRBV19 to TRBJ1-4; D call uncertain. The V end lost 7 bases, the J end lost 8 bases, and 11 bases lay between the germline ends. The germline CDR1 and CDR2 sequences are LNHDA and SQIVND (reference sequence). The CDR3 is 12 residues long.

The rearrangement links TRBV5-1 to TRBJ1-1; D remains unclear. CDR3 length: 14 residues. V lost 0 bases to trimming and J lost 7 bases, with 13 bases between them. The germline CDR1 and CDR2 sequences are SGHRS and YFSETQ. The CDR3: CASSLDGFIREAFF. The CDR3, as DNA: TGCGCCAGCAGCTTGGACGGGTTTATACGTGAAGCTTTCTTT. The full variable domain, in which reference TRBV5-1 and TRBJ1-1 provide the parts outside the CDR3, is KAGVTQTPRYLIKTRGQQVTLSCSPISGHRSVSWYQQTPGQGLQFLFEYFSETQRNKGNFPGRFSGRQFSNSRSEMNVSTLELGDSALYLCASSLDGFIREAFFGQGTRLTVV.

This rearrangement joins TRBV5-8 to TRBJ1-2; D is uncertain. CDR3 length: 13 residues. Looked up from germline, CDR1 is SGHTS and CDR2 is YDEGEE. Trimming cost V 4 bases and J 2 bases, with 9 bases left between them. The CDR3 coding sequence is TGTGCCAGCAGCCAACAAAGAAACTATGGCTACACCTTC. Its translation: CASSQQRNYGYTF.

J is TRBJ2-7 and V is TRBV2, with a weak D call TRBD2 (5 bases). This CDR3 is 11 amino acids long. V was trimmed by 5 bases and J by 7 bases, leaving 9 bases between them. Germline V gene data show CDR1 as SNHLY and CDR2 as FYNNEI. The CDR3 DNA sequence: TGTGCCAGCAGTACTCAGCGGGAGCAGTACTTC. Translating gives CASSTQREQYF.

The table lists this clone with a few counts. The chain's CDR3 is CASSQLPWEGRGEQFF. For the CDR3, the DNA is TGTGCCAGCAGCCAACTCCCGTGGGAGGGCCGGGGGGAGCAGTTCTTC. The chain recombines TRBV3-1 (or the pseudogene TRBV3-2) with TRBJ2-1, with 7 bases identical to TRBD2. Trimming cost V 2 bases and J 10 bases; bases outside gene matches: 14. This CDR3 has 16 amino acids. The germline gives CDR1 LGHDT, CDR2 YNNKEL (reference sequence).

The gene calls are TRBV5-4 and TRBJ2-5; 12 nucleotides line up with TRBD1. The CDR3 consists of 16 residues. Trimming at V came to 4 bases and at J to 2 bases, leaving 6 bases not matched to a gene. CDR1 is SGHNT, CDR2 YYREEE, per germline (reference sequence). CDR3 DNA sequence: TGTGCCAGCAGCCCGGGACAGGGGGCCGTTCAAGAGACCCAGTACTTC. Translation gives CASSPGQGAVQETQYF.

V and J are TRBV25-1 and TRBJ1-5; unclear D gene. Germline V gene data show CDR1 as MGHDK and CDR2 as SYGVNS. CDR3 length: 12 amino acids. CDR3 loop: CLWVEEKQPQHF. DNA for the CDR3: TGTCTTTGGGTGGAGGAGAAACAGCCCCAGCATTTT.

This rearrangement joins TRBV19 to TRBJ2-3, with a possible D match to TRBD2 (5 bases). V was clipped by 2 bases and J by 9 bases, with 18 bases between them. The CDR3 sequence is 15 residues long. Per the germline V gene, CDR1 is LNHDA and CDR2 is SQIVND (reference sequence). The CDR3: CASSINSLGVGTQYF. The DNA for the CDR3 is TGTGCCAGTAGTATAAACAGTTTGGGAGTCGGCACGCAGTATTTT.

This clone has only a few counts. The chain carries TRBV6-2 or TRBV6-3 and TRBJ1-1, with 7 bases identical to TRBD1. This CDR3 comprises 14 residues. V trimming: 2 bases; J trimming: 1 base; junction bases outside the gene matches: 1. CDR1 and CDR2 (germline): MNHEY, SVGEGT. For the CDR3, the DNA is TGTGCCAGCAGTTACAGACAGGGGAACACTGAAGCTTTCTTT. It codes for CASSYRQGNTEAFF.

The V gene is TRBV21-1, the J gene TRBJ2-7; TRBD2, the table's D call, was not compared with the DNA. TRBV21-1 is a pseudogene segment. The CDR3 has 14 amino acids. CDR3 protein: CASSKTGKGYEQYF. In nucleotides, the CDR3 is TGTGCCAGCAGCAAAACCGGGAAGGGCTACGAGCAGTACTTC.

The rearrangement joins TRBV5-1 to TRBJ2-3, with TRBD1 matching over 7 bases. Losses at the gene ends were 6 bases for V and 0 bases for J; bases not matched to a gene: 10. CDR1 and CDR2 from the germline V gene are SGHRS and YFSETQ. The CDR3 contains 16 residues. The CDR3, as DNA: TGCGCCAGCACCCCATTAGTACAGGGGAGCACAGATACGCAGTATTTT. It translates to CASTPLVQGSTDTQYF. Full variable domain (remainder filled in from reference TRBV5-1 and TRBJ2-3): KAGVTQTPRYLIKTRGQQVTLSCSPISGHRSVSWYQQTPGQGLQFLFEYFSETQRNKGNFPGRFSGRQFSNSRSEMNVSTLELGDSALYLCASTPLVQGSTDTQYFGPGTRLTVL.

The chain is built from TRBV2 and TRBJ2-7; D remains unclear. CDR1 and CDR2 (germline): SNHLY, FYNNEI. Trimming cost V 3 bases and J 6 bases, with 15 bases left between them. This CDR3 contains 14 residues. This chain's CDR3 is CASSEVRLRSEQYF. DNA for the CDR3: TGTGCCAGCAGTGAGGTTAGACTTAGGAGCGAGCAGTACTTC.

This chain connects TRBV5-1 to TRBJ2-3, with 8 bases that match TRBD1. The CDR3 contains 15 residues. Germline V gene data show CDR1 as SGHRS and CDR2 as YFSETQ. The J segment lost 2 bases and the V segment lost 0 bases, leaving 2 bases of the junction unmatched. The CDR3 region has the DNA TGCGCCAGCAGCTTGGTGACAGGGGTCACAGATACGCAGTATTTT. The encoded protein is CASSLVTGVTDTQYF.

The chain carries TRBV10-3 and TRBJ2-1; 9 nucleotides line up with TRBD2. The CDR3 is 14 residues long. Germline CDR1 ENHRY, CDR2 SYGVKD. Losses at the gene ends were 10 bases for V and 1 base for J; bases not matched to a gene: 5. In DNA form, the CDR3 reads TGTGCCACGACTAGCGGAGGATCCTACAATGAGCAGTTCTTC. Its translation: CATTSGGSYNEQFF.

This chain joins TRBV5-5 and TRBJ2-2, with D uncertain. This CDR3 is built from 14 residues. The ends were cut back, 0 bases at V and 6 bases at J, with 9 bases in the middle. Germline CDR1 is SGHKS and CDR2 is YYEKEE (reference sequence). The CDR3 is CASSLGAAAGELFF. DNA for the CDR3: TGTGCCAGCAGCTTGGGGGCAGCTGCCGGGGAGCTGTTTTTT. Filled out from reference TRBV5-5 and TRBJ2-2, the complete variable domain reads DAGVTQSPTHLIKTRGQQVTLRCSPISGHKSVSWYQQVLGQGPQFIFQYYEKEERGRGNFPDRFSARQFPNYSSELNVNALLLGDSALYLCASSLGAAAGELFFGEGSRLTVL.

This clone was seen only once. The rearrangement joins TRBV3-1 (or the pseudogene TRBV3-2) to TRBJ1-5, with D perhaps TRBD1 (6 bases). Per germline, CDR1 LGHDT and CDR2 YNNKEL (reference sequence). The CDR3 runs 16 residues. V was shortened by 1 base and J by 4 bases, with 14 bases between the two germline ends. The CDR3 loop is CASSQAGTRSNQPQHF. In nucleotides, the CDR3 is TGTGCCAGCAGCCAAGCCGGGACACGGAGTAATCAGCCCCAGCATTTT.

V usage is TRBV28 and J usage is TRBJ1-5, with D perhaps matching TRBD1 (6 bases). Looked up from germline, CDR1 is MDHEN and CDR2 is SYDVKM. Trimming took off 6 bases at V and 7 bases at J, with 16 bases between the two ends. The CDR3 loop spans 14 amino acids. The CDR3 reads CASSRTGSGQPQHF. CDR3 sequence (DNA): TGTGCCAGCAGCCGTACAGGGAGTGGCCAGCCCCAGCATTTT.